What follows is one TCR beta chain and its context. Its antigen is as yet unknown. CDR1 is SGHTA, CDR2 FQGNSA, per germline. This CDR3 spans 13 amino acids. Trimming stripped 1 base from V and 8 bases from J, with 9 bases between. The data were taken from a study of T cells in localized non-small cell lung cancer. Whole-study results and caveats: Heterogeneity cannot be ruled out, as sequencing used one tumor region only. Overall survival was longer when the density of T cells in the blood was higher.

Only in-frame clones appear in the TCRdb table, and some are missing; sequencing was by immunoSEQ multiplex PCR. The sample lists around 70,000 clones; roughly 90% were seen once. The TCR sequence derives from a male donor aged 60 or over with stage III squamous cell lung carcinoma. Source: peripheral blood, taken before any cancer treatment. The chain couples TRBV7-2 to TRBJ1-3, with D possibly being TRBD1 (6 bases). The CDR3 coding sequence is TGTGCCAGCAGCTTAGTCCCAGGGGACACCATATATTTT. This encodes CASSLVPGDTIYF.